The T cell receptor beta chain described here comes from a study of blood T cell repertoires in COVID-19. Study overall: Acute-phase and convalescent COVID-19 samples originated in the United States, Italy and Spain. Nucleic acid was either cDNA or gDNA, and it came from T cells, B-cell-depleted T cells, or PBMCs.

As processed by the authors: Counts of nucleated cells, estimated from reference gene primer amplification, were obtained. TCRdb's copy holds only in-frame clones and misses some; the assay was immunoSEQ multiplex PCR. That table gives V, J and clone size, and the DNA gave D and trimming. The sample yields 350,000 to 450,000 clones, 65% to 90% seen once. The CDR3 has 17 amino acids. V was cut by 0 bases and J by 0 bases, with 15 bases left in between. Germline assignment: CDR1 SGHRS and CDR2 YFSETQ. Seattle-derived patients entered the study during active infection and were followed longitudinally. This TCR came from an older woman with COVID-19, enrolled during active disease. The genes are TRBV5-1 and TRBJ1-1; no clear D gene. Sequences were obtained from peripheral blood. The CDR3 nucleotides read TGCGCCAGCAGCTTGGGACCTAGTAACACCTTGAACACTGAAGCTTTCTTT. This translates into CASSLGPSNTLNTEAFF.